The 25 T cell receptor beta chains presented below share a single source sample, sequenced in a study of blood T cell repertoires in COVID-19. Clones were sequenced by immunoSEQ multiplex PCR, and TCRdb holds only the in-frame ones, with some missing. The sample lists some 93,000 clones, approximately 89% occurring once. The specimen was peripheral blood. These receptors were obtained from a man aged 50 to 59 with acute or convalescent COVID-19.

The gene calls are TRBV13 and TRBJ1-2, with 7 bases matching TRBD1. CDR1 is PRHDT, CDR2 FYEKMQ, per germline (reference sequence). This CDR3 is 14 amino acids long. V was pared by 5 bases and J by 4 bases, with 7 bases of the junction left unmatched. CDR3 nucleotides: TGTGCCAGCAGCCAGGGACAGAATATCTATGGCTACACCTTC. This codes for CASSQGQNIYGYTF.

The rearrangement joins TRBV6-4 to TRBJ2-2, with 9 bases lining up with TRBD1. Trimming at V came to 5 bases and at J to 4 bases, leaving 5 bases not matched to a gene. CDR3 length: 15 residues. The germline gives CDR1 MRHNA, CDR2 SNTAGT. CDR3 coding DNA: TGTGCCAGCAGTTCGGGACAGGGTCGCACCGGGGAGCTGTTTTTT. Translating it yields CASSSGQGRTGELFF.

This chain joins TRBV2 and TRBJ2-3; 11 bases are shared with TRBD2. V was clipped by 2 bases and J by 6 bases; unmatched bases: 4. CDR3 length equals 15 residues. CDR1 is SNHLY, CDR2 FYNNEI, per germline. The CDR3 coding sequence is TGTGCCAGCAGTGAAACTAGCGGGAGCTGGGATACGCAGTATTTT. Protein sequence: CASSETSGSWDTQYF.

The CDR3 is CAWSVSGTGSVGYTF. CDR3 nucleotide sequence: TGTGCCTGGAGTGTTAGCGGGACAGGGTCGGTTGGCTACACCTTC. The rearrangement joins TRBV30 to TRBJ1-2; 9 bases agree with TRBD1. Germline trimming cut 0 bases from V and 7 bases from J; bases unmatched to any gene: 9. The CDR3 spans 15 residues. The germline V gene encodes CDR1 GTSNPN and CDR2 SVGIG (reference sequence). The full variable domain, completed using reference TRBV30 and TRBJ1-2, is SQTIHQWPATLVQPVGSPLSLECTVEGTSNPNLYWYRQAAGRGLQLLFYSVGIGQISSEVPQNLSASRPQDRQFILSSKKLLLSDSGFYLCAWSVSGTGSVGYTFGSGTRLTVV.

In its sample, this clone was seen once. V and J are TRBV15 and TRBJ1-2; 7 bases are a match to TRBD1. Germline assignment: CDR1 LNHNV and CDR2 YYDKDF (reference sequence). CDR3 size: 17 residues. The trim removed 7 bases at V and 13 bases at J, leaving 27 bases unmatched. The CDR3 coding sequence is TGTGCCACCACCCGGGGACGGGACAGCTTCCTGCCGGAGTTCGGCACCTTC. It specifies CATTRGRDSFLPEFGTF.

This clone was observed a single time. V and J are TRBV15 and TRBJ2-7, with 7 bases lining up with TRBD2. CDR3 length: 15 amino acids. The trim removed 2 bases at V and 4 bases at J, leaving 8 bases unmatched. CDR1 and CDR2 (germline): LNHNV, YYDKDF (reference sequence). The CDR3 nucleotides read TGTGCCACCAGCAGATTAGCGGGCTACGCGTACGAGCAGTACTTC. It is translated as CATSRLAGYAYEQYF.

This CDR3 is CASSLGAGTEAFF. Written as DNA, the CDR3 is TGTGCCAGCAGCTTGGGAGCGGGCACTGAAGCTTTCTTT. This chain uses TRBV7-9 with TRBJ1-1, with D uncertain. Between the trimmed V and J ends, which lost 3 bases and 4 bases, there was a span of 9 bases. The length of the CDR3 is 13 residues. Germline CDR1 SEHNR, CDR2 FQNEAQ (reference sequence).

CDR3 amino acids: CASSRTRDYSGNTIYF. CDR3 nucleotide sequence: TGTGCCAGTAGTAGGACCAGGGATTACTCTGGAAACACCATATATTTT. The V gene is TRBV19, the J gene TRBJ1-3; TRBD1 is a possible D gene (5 bases). The CDR3 is 16 amino acids. CDR1 is LNHDA, CDR2 SQIVND, per germline (reference sequence). V lost 4 bases and J 0 bases, leaving 13 bases between the germline ends.

The gene calls are TRBV5-5 and TRBJ2-7; 9 bases map to TRBD2. The CDR3 spans 16 residues. The V and J ends lost 0 bases and 3 bases, in that order; junction bases with no gene match: 7. Looked up from germline, CDR1 is SGHKS and CDR2 is YYEKEE (reference sequence). Here the CDR3 DNA reads TGTGCCAGCAGCTTGGCTGGTAGCGGGGGCGACTACGAGCAGTACTTC. As protein: CASSLAGSGGDYEQYF.

This chain connects TRBV24-1 to TRBJ2-2; TRBD1 agrees at 9 bases. CDR1 and CDR2 (germline): KGHDR, SFDVKD. There are 14 residues in the CDR3. V shed 9 bases, J shed 4 bases, and the junction held 5 bases outside the gene matches. The DNA for the CDR3 is TGTGCCACCGCAGGACAGGGGACCACCGGGGAGCTGTTTTTT. Amino acid sequence: CATAGQGTTGELFF.

CDR3 region: CASSETYRSQNTIYF. For the CDR3, the DNA is TGTGCCAGCAGTGAGACGTACAGGTCGCAAAACACCATATATTTT. This chain uses TRBV2 with TRBJ1-3; D possibly corresponds to TRBD1 (5 bases). With 3 bases removed from V and 6 bases from J, the gap between germline ends came to 15 bases. Germline loops: CDR1 SNHLY, CDR2 FYNNEI. The CDR3 sequence is 15 residues long.

The table lists this clone with a few counts. This chain uses TRBV11-3 with TRBJ2-2, with a possible D match to TRBD2 (5 bases). Germline V gives CDR1 SGHNT, CDR2 YENEEA. The V end was cut by 4 bases, the J end by 4 bases, with 10 bases between. The CDR3 runs to 14 residues. The CDR3 sequence is CASSSRVGTGELFF. DNA for the CDR3: TGTGCCAGCAGCTCGAGGGTTGGCACCGGGGAGCTGTTTTTT. Filled out from reference TRBV11-3 and TRBJ2-2, the complete variable domain reads EAGVVQSPRYKIIEKKQPVAFWCNPISGHNTLYWYLQNLGQGPELLIRYENEEAVDDSQLPKDRFSAERLKGVDSTLKIQPAELGDSAVYLCASSSRVGTGELFFGEGSRLTVL.

This CDR3 is CASSLASGGPYEQYF. The CDR3 DNA sequence: TGCGCCAGCAGCTTGGCTAGCGGGGGGCCCTACGAGCAGTACTTC. This chain joins TRBV5-1 and TRBJ2-7; 11 nucleotides line up with TRBD2. The germline V gene encodes CDR1 SGHRS and CDR2 YFSETQ. V shed 0 bases, J shed 2 bases, and the junction held 1 base outside the gene matches. The CDR3 spans 15 residues.

The V call is TRBV11-3, the J call TRBJ1-2, with 7 bases matching TRBD1. This CDR3 is 14 amino acids long. Germline V gene sequence: CDR1 SGHNT, CDR2 YENEEA. The V gene end was trimmed by 5 bases and the J gene end by 8 bases; junction bases not matched to a gene: 11. CDR3 region: CASSPTTGIRGYTF. The CDR3 DNA is TGTGCCAGCAGCCCCACGACAGGGATCAGAGGCTACACCTTC.

This chain links TRBV13 with TRBJ1-1; TRBD1 agrees at 10 bases. The CDR3 totals 14 residues. J was trimmed by 1 base and V by 5 bases; bases with no gene match: 1. The germline V gene encodes CDR1 PRHDT and CDR2 FYEKMQ (reference sequence). In DNA form, the CDR3 reads TGTGCCAGCAGCGACAGGGGGCCGAACACTGAAGCTTTCTTT. Protein sequence: CASSDRGPNTEAFF.

The rearrangement uses TRBV18 and TRBJ1-3; D not resolved. V lost 5 bases to trimming and J lost 0 bases, with 11 bases between them. Germline V gene lookup returns CDR1 KGHSH and CDR2 LQKENI. This CDR3 spans 15 amino acids. CDR3 sequence reads: CASSATVDSGNTIYF. The CDR3 coding sequence is TGTGCCAGCTCAGCTACAGTCGACTCTGGAAACACCATATATTTT.

Only a few counts were recorded for this clone. The chain links TRBV7-6 to TRBJ1-1; D perhaps matches TRBD1 (6 bases). The CDR3 runs 13 residues. V was cut by 5 bases and J by 4 bases, with 11 bases left in between. In germline, CDR1 is SGHVS, CDR2 FNYEAQ. The CDR3 protein is CASSGGFGTEAFF. The CDR3 region has the DNA TGTGCCAGCAGCGGGGGCTTCGGCACTGAAGCTTTCTTT. Based on the CDR3 plus reference TRBV7-6 and TRBJ1-1, the full variable domain is GAGVSQSPRYKVTKRGQDVALRCDPISGHVSLYWYRQALGQGPEFLTYFNYEAQQDKSGLPNDRFSAERPEGSISTLTIQRTEQRDSAMYRCASSGGFGTEAFFGQGTRLTVV.

The J gene is TRBJ1-4, the V gene TRBV29-1, with a weak D call TRBD1 (6 bases). Germline V lookup: CDR1 SQVTM, CDR2 ANQGSEA. Trimming pared 4 bases from V and 7 bases from J, leaving 16 bases between. The CDR3 contains 14 residues. This CDR3 reads CSVGRGAQGEKLFF. The CDR3 region has the DNA TGCAGCGTTGGCCGGGGGGCACAAGGTGAAAAACTGTTTTTT.

The rearrangement uses TRBV10-1 and TRBJ2-1; TRBD2 aligns across 8 bases. The length of the CDR3 is 16 residues. V was pared by 2 bases and J by 3 bases, with 6 bases of the junction left unmatched. CDR1 is WNHNN and CDR2 is SYGVQD in the germline V gene (reference sequence). This chain's CDR3 is CASSEGLAGHYNEQFF. CDR3 DNA sequence: TGCGCCAGCAGTGAGGGGCTAGCGGGCCACTACAATGAGCAGTTCTTC.

The chain has TRBV23-1 and TRBJ1-2; 8 nucleotides line up with TRBD1. TRBV23-1 is an open reading frame, and its role is uncertain. V was clipped by 4 bases and J by 7 bases; unmatched bases: 8. This CDR3 has 14 amino acids. CDR3 sequence reads: CASSPRGQGGGYTF. The DNA for the CDR3 is TGCGCCAGCAGTCCTCGTGGACAGGGTGGTGGCTACACCTTC.

This clone was seen a few times. J is TRBJ1-2 and V is TRBV5-1, with TRBD1 matching over 8 bases. Germline CDR1 SGHRS, CDR2 YFSETQ. With V trimmed by 3 bases and J by 1 base, 5 bases remained unmatched. The CDR3 spans 15 residues. This chain's CDR3 is CASSWRTGSNYGYTF. In DNA, the CDR3 is TGCGCCAGCAGCTGGCGGACAGGGAGTAACTATGGCTACACCTTC.

V and J are TRBV28 and TRBJ2-5; TRBD2 matches 10 bases. This CDR3 spans 15 amino acids. Trimming cost V 6 bases and J 5 bases; bases outside gene matches: 9. From germline, CDR1 is MDHEN and CDR2 SYDVKM. CDR3 region: CASSVSGRAGETQYF. CDR3 nucleotide sequence: TGTGCCAGCAGCGTAAGCGGGAGGGCCGGGGAGACCCAGTACTTC.

V gene TRBV6-1 combines with J gene TRBJ1-2; the match to TRBD1 covers 9 bases. Germline values: CDR1 MNHNS, CDR2 SASEGT. V trimming: 0 bases; J trimming: 2 bases; junction bases outside the gene matches: 4. This CDR3 has 16 residues. Written as DNA, the CDR3 is TGTGCCAGCAGTGAAGCGGGACAGGGCCAAAACTATGGCTACACCTTC. As protein: CASSEAGQGQNYGYTF.

The chain carries TRBV7-2 and TRBJ1-2; no clear D gene. This CDR3 has 13 residues. V dropped 5 bases and J dropped 0 bases, with 7 bases sitting between them. Germline V gene lookup returns CDR1 SGHTA and CDR2 FQGNSA. CDR3 sequence reads: CASSTRTNYGYTF. The DNA for the CDR3 is TGTGCCAGCAGCACGAGGACTAACTATGGCTACACCTTC.

This chain joins TRBV3-1 (or the pseudogene TRBV3-2) and TRBJ2-3, with TRBD2 identical over 7 bases. Germline trimming cut 4 bases from V and 9 bases from J; bases unmatched to any gene: 10. In germline, CDR1 is LGHDT, CDR2 YNNKEL (reference sequence). The CDR3 consists of 14 residues. This CDR3 is CASSRLLAEGTQYF. CDR3 DNA sequence: TGTGCCAGCAGCCGGCTGCTAGCGGAGGGAACGCAGTATTTT.